The clone carrying this T cell receptor beta chain was counted between two and nine times. Its antigen is currently unknown. These data belong to a study of T cells in Graves' hyperthyroidism and ophthalmopathy. Across the whole study: Before treatment of any kind, peripheral blood was taken at initial diagnosis. Study-level findings and limits: Most clonotypes expanded in the thyroid (above 0.001) were also present in blood. The model foresaw ophthalmopathy a median around seven months prior to onset.

PBMCs were obtained from 10 ml fresh peripheral blood. Trimming cost V 4 bases and J 4 bases; bases outside gene matches: 6. Germline CDR1 reads MNHEY; CDR2 reads SVGAGI. This CDR3 comprises 14 residues. What was amplified from RNA transcripts were TCR beta CDR3 regions. TCR CDR3 underwent first-round RT-PCR with the HTBI primer set. TCRdb reprocessed the multiplex PCR reads with MiXCR, giving one entry per CDR3 protein. The sample includes 550,000 to 800,000 distinct CDR3 sequences, 15% to 20% seen only once; the top ten take over 7.5%. The sample comprised blood. The TCR was taken from a man between 18 and 35 years old with Graves' hyperthyroidism. The chain links TRBV6-5 to TRBJ1-2; 7 bases match TRBD1. The CDR3 sequence: CASSSTQGSYGYTF. The DNA for the CDR3 is TGTGCCAGCAGTTCCACACAGGGGTCCTATGGCTACACCTTC.